A single sample is the source of the 29 T cell receptor beta chains below, sequenced in a study of blood T cell repertoires in COVID-19. Sequenced by immunoSEQ multiplex PCR; TCRdb stores in-frame clones only, minus some. The profile covers roughly 140,000 clones, with 75% to 85% appearing a single time and more than 5.5% taken by the ten largest. Sequencing was performed on peripheral blood. The receptors here all came from a woman aged 45 to 65 in a cohort sampled during active or convalescent COVID-19.

This clone was counted between two and nine times. This chain uses TRBV15 with TRBJ2-1, with D tentatively TRBD1 (5 bases). This CDR3 contains 15 residues. Between the trimmed V and J ends, which lost 0 bases and 4 bases, there was a span of 10 bases. Germline V CDR1 and CDR2: LNHNV, YYDKDF (reference sequence). CDR3 region: CATSRDPQAYNEQFF. In DNA, the CDR3 is TGTGCCACCAGCAGAGATCCACAGGCTTACAATGAGCAGTTCTTC.

The sample holds a few counts of this clone. This sequence joins TRBV7-8 and TRBJ2-1, with 11 bases identical to TRBD2. The V segment lost 5 bases and the J segment 3 bases; nucleotides outside the gene matches: 9. There are 17 residues in the CDR3. CDR1 and CDR2 (germline): SGHVS, FQNEAQ. Here the CDR3 reads CASSPRLTSGGYNEQFF. The CDR3 nucleotides are TGTGCCAGCAGCCCGCGCCTTACTAGCGGGGGCTACAATGAGCAGTTCTTC. The variable domain in full, completed from reference TRBV7-8 and TRBJ2-1, reads GAGVSQSPRYKVAKRGQDVALRCDPISGHVSLFWYQQALGQGPEFLTYFQNEAQLDKSGLPSDRFFAERPEGSVSTLKIQRTQQEDSAVYLCASSPRLTSGGYNEQFFGPGTRLTVL.

The chain couples TRBV21-1 to TRBJ1-1; TRBD1 reflects the table's D call only, with no check against the DNA. TRBV21-1 is described as a pseudogene. CDR3 length: 15 residues. The CDR3 region is CASRNHAGVCTEAFF. The DNA of the CDR3 is TGTGCCAGCAGGAACCATGCAGGGGTATGTACTGAAGCTTTCTTT.

This sequence joins TRBV5-5 and TRBJ2-3; TRBD1 matches at 8 bases. CDR3 size: 16 residues. The V and J ends lost 4 bases and 2 bases, in that order; junction bases with no gene match: 9. Germline V CDR1 and CDR2: SGHKS, YYEKEE (reference sequence). The CDR3 sequence is CASSLAPGQDTDTQYF. As DNA, the CDR3 is TGTGCCAGCAGCCTAGCGCCGGGACAGGACACAGATACGCAGTATTTT.

V and J are TRBV10-2 and TRBJ1-1; 7 nucleotides line up with TRBD1. Losses at the gene ends were 3 bases for V and 12 bases for J; bases not matched to a gene: 13. This CDR3 has 14 amino acids. Germline lookup yields CDR1 WSHSY and CDR2 SAAADI. The CDR3: CASSEEIGTALSFF. In DNA form, the CDR3 reads TGCGCCAGCAGTGAAGAAATCGGGACAGCATTGTCTTTCTTT.

This clone was seen a single time. CDR3 sequence: CASSNQGNYGYTF. The DNA of the CDR3 is TGTGCCAGCAGTAACCAGGGGAACTATGGCTACACCTTC. J is TRBJ1-2 and V is TRBV25-1; D possibly corresponds to TRBD1 (6 bases). V lost 5 bases, J lost 2 bases, and 9 bases lay in between. CDR3 size: 13 residues. The V gene's germline CDR1 is MGHDK and CDR2 SYGVNS.

V and J are TRBV7-2 and TRBJ2-5; TRBD1 might be the D (5 bases). Trimming removed 7 bases from V and 5 bases from J, with 17 bases in between. Germline assignment: CDR1 SGHTA and CDR2 FQGNSA. The CDR3 totals 14 residues. Written as DNA, the CDR3 is TGTGCCAGCAACCGTTACAGGACGGAGGAGACCCAGTACTTC. Residues: CASNRYRTEETQYF.

This chain uses TRBV5-4 with TRBJ2-1; 7 bases fit TRBD2. With V trimmed by 0 bases and J by 6 bases, 0 bases remained unmatched. This CDR3 is built from 13 residues. Germline CDR1 SGHNT, CDR2 YYREEE (reference sequence). As DNA, the CDR3 is TGTGCCAGCAGCTTGGCGGGGGGCAATGAGCAGTTCTTC. Protein sequence: CASSLAGGNEQFF.

This chain links TRBV7-3 with TRBJ2-3, with 10 bases lining up with TRBD2. The CDR3 is 13 amino acids. V was clipped by 3 bases and J by 10 bases; unmatched bases: 4. Germline loops: CDR1 SGHTA, CDR2 FQGTGA. CDR3 sequence: CASSFSGGQAQYF. Here the CDR3 DNA reads TGTGCCAGCAGCTTTAGCGGGGGGCAGGCGCAGTATTTT.

The chain employs TRBV9 and TRBJ2-2; TRBD1 aligns across 7 bases. Germline V gene lookup returns CDR1 SGDLS and CDR2 YYNGEE. J was trimmed by 4 bases and V by 3 bases; bases with no gene match: 0. The CDR3 contains 13 residues. Written as DNA, the CDR3 is TGTGCCAGCAGCGACAGGGGCACCGGGGAGCTGTTTTTT. Its translation: CASSDRGTGELFF.

V usage is TRBV11-2 and J usage is TRBJ2-1; 11 bases map to TRBD2. The germline CDR1 and CDR2 sequences are SGHAT and FQNNGV. The J segment lost 7 bases and the V segment lost 3 bases, leaving 5 bases of the junction unmatched. There are 15 residues in the CDR3. The chain's CDR3 is CASSLGLAVWNEQFF. The CDR3 DNA follows: TGTGCCAGCAGCTTGGGACTAGCGGTTTGGAATGAGCAGTTCTTC.

A few counts support this clone. The chain carries TRBV28 and TRBJ1-4; D may be TRBD1 (6 bases). V was pared by 4 bases and J by 8 bases, with 20 bases between. Per the germline V gene, CDR1 is MDHEN and CDR2 is SYDVKM. CDR3 length equals 16 residues. The CDR3: CASSSPGGAGEEKLFF. CDR3 nucleotide sequence: TGTGCCAGCAGTTCCCCGGGGGGGGCCGGGGAGGAAAAACTGTTTTTT.

The chain joins TRBV7-9 to TRBJ1-1, with unresolved D. Trimming pared 2 bases from V and 0 bases from J, leaving 10 bases between. The CDR3 has 15 residues. In germline, CDR1 is SEHNR, CDR2 FQNEAQ (reference sequence). Written as DNA, the CDR3 is TGTGCCAGCAGCTTAACCCAGTCCATGAACACTGAAGCTTTCTTT. Protein: CASSLTQSMNTEAFF.

This clone is a singleton in its sample. This rearrangement joins TRBV20-1 to TRBJ2-5; TRBD2 aligns across 10 bases. The CDR3 is made up of 15 amino acids. Trimming removed 3 bases from V and 9 bases from J; junction bases left unmatched: 13. Germline CDR1 DFQATT, CDR2 SNEGSKA (reference sequence). The CDR3 sequence: CSASSSGGAPFPQYF. The DNA for the CDR3 is TGCAGTGCTAGTAGCAGCGGGGGGGCCCCTTTTCCCCAGTACTTC.

The chain combines TRBV2 with TRBJ1-2; 7 nucleotides match TRBD1. The germline V gene has CDR1 SNHLY and CDR2 FYNNEI. V dropped 6 bases and J dropped 5; count of bases not matched to a gene: 3. The CDR3 is 12 residues long. CDR3 loop: CASSGTDYGYTF. CDR3 DNA: TGTGCCAGCAGCGGGACAGATTATGGCTACACCTTC.

The chain joins TRBV19 to TRBJ1-1; TRBD1 might be the D (5 bases). Germline loops: CDR1 LNHDA, CDR2 SQIVND (reference sequence). CDR3 length: 15 amino acids. The germline V and J ends were trimmed by 6 bases and 2 bases, with 16 bases remaining between them. CDR3 protein: CASRAQVAVNTEAFF. As DNA, the CDR3 is TGTGCCAGTAGGGCACAGGTAGCGGTAAACACTGAAGCTTTCTTT.

This clone was counted between two and nine times. V usage is TRBV2 and J usage is TRBJ1-2; D perhaps matches TRBD1 (6 bases). Germline assignment: CDR1 SNHLY and CDR2 FYNNEI. CDR3 length: 14 amino acids. V shed 4 bases and J shed 5 bases, with 14 bases lying between them. The CDR3 here is CASSAGGAPYGYTF. CDR3 nucleotide sequence: TGTGCCAGCAGTGCTGGGGGCGCGCCATATGGCTACACCTTC.

The CDR3 spells CASTTGLVSYEQYF. The DNA of the CDR3 is TGTGCCAGTACCACAGGGCTAGTCTCCTACGAGCAGTACTTC. The chain combines TRBV18 with TRBJ2-7; D might be TRBD1 (6 bases). CDR3 length: 14 amino acids. Per the germline V gene, CDR1 is KGHSH and CDR2 is LQKENI. V was shortened by 9 bases and J by 0 bases, with 15 bases between the two germline ends.

The gene calls are TRBV27 and TRBJ2-1; 14 bases agree with TRBD2. The length of the CDR3 is 16 residues. Looked up from germline, CDR1 is MNHEY and CDR2 is SMNVEV (reference sequence). The V and J ends lost 0 bases and 10 bases, in that order; junction bases with no gene match: 5. This CDR3 reads CASSLSTSGGAKEQFF. The CDR3 DNA reads TGTGCCAGCAGTTTATCGACTAGCGGGGGGGCCAAGGAGCAGTTCTTC.

This clone was picked up a small number of times. The V gene is TRBV7-2, the J gene TRBJ2-5; perhaps TRBD1 as D (5 bases). V was shortened by 9 bases and J by 2 bases, with 16 bases between the two germline ends. Germline lookup yields CDR1 SGHTA and CDR2 FQGNSA. This CDR3 has 14 residues. CDR3 DNA sequence: TGTGCCAGGGACACGGGCGAGAGGCAAGAGACCCAGTACTTC. Translated, it gives CARDTGERQETQYF.

The V gene is TRBV4-3, the J gene TRBJ1-3, with 7 bases that match TRBD1. CDR3 length: 17 amino acids. In germline, CDR1 is LGHNA, CDR2 YSLEER. J lost 2 bases, V lost 1 base, and 8 bases had no gene match. CDR3 residues: CASSQAGTAAAGNTIYF. The CDR3 DNA is TGCGCCAGCAGCCAAGCCGGGACAGCCGCGGCTGGAAACACCATATATTTT.

This clone was seen a few times. The chain has TRBV27 and TRBJ2-7; 9 bases match TRBD1. This CDR3 has 15 residues. Germline loops: CDR1 MNHEY, CDR2 SMNVEV (reference sequence). V lost 2 bases, J lost 5 bases, and 7 bases stayed unmatched. CDR3 protein: CASSLLPGQGDEQYF. In DNA, the CDR3 is TGTGCCAGCAGTTTACTTCCGGGACAGGGTGACGAGCAGTACTTC.

This chain uses TRBV10-3 with TRBJ2-5; D gene uncertain. V shed 0 bases and J shed 4 bases, with 3 bases lying between them. CDR1 ENHRY and CDR2 SYGVKD come from the germline V gene. This CDR3 has 12 amino acids. CDR3: CAISESLETQYF. CDR3 bases: TGTGCCATCAGTGAGTCCTTAGAGACCCAGTACTTC.

This clone has a handful of counts. The genes are TRBV25-1 and TRBJ2-5; a weak D match, TRBD2 (7 bases). Trimming shortened V by 5 bases and J by 2 bases, and 9 bases separated the two germline ends. This CDR3 is 13 amino acids long. Germline V lookup: CDR1 MGHDK, CDR2 SYGVNS. CDR3 bases: TGTGCCAGCAGTAGGGGGGGTCAAGAGACCCAGTACTTC. Translating gives CASSRGGQETQYF.

This chain joins TRBV11-2 and TRBJ1-6; 8 nucleotides line up with TRBD1. V trimming: 0 bases; J trimming: 10 bases; junction bases outside the gene matches: 11. Germline V gene sequence: CDR1 SGHAT, CDR2 FQNNGV. The CDR3 is 17 residues long. CDR3 sequence: CASSLDQGTGLDSPLHF. For the CDR3, the DNA is TGTGCCAGCAGCTTAGATCAGGGGACAGGCTTGGACTCACCCCTCCACTTT.

The genes are TRBV5-1 and TRBJ1-1; D gene unclear. CDR1 is SGHRS and CDR2 is YFSETQ in the germline V gene. With 0 bases removed from V and 2 bases from J, the gap between germline ends came to 14 bases. The CDR3 sequence is 16 residues long. CDR3 in amino acids: CASSLGGSVYNTEAFF. The CDR3 coding sequence is TGCGCCAGCAGCTTGGGAGGATCCGTGTATAACACTGAAGCTTTCTTT.

This clone was seen only once. The chain couples TRBV6-5 to TRBJ1-2; the match to TRBD1 covers 10 bases. The CDR3 consists of 14 residues. CDR1 and CDR2 (germline): MNHEY, SVGAGI. J was trimmed by 5 bases and V by 4 bases; bases with no gene match: 4. CDR3 residues: CASSWTGGSYGYTF. As DNA, the CDR3 is TGTGCCAGCAGTTGGACAGGGGGATCTTATGGCTACACCTTC.

This chain links TRBV6-4 with TRBJ1-4; D is possibly TRBD1 (6 bases). Germline lookup yields CDR1 MRHNA and CDR2 SNTAGT. CDR3 length: 17 amino acids. V dropped 0 bases and J dropped 5 bases, with 16 bases sitting between them. For the CDR3, the DNA is TGTGCCAGCAGTGACTCGATTCCTTGGCAGGGGAATGAAAAACTGTTTTTT. It is translated as CASSDSIPWQGNEKLFF.

The gene calls are TRBV30 and TRBJ2-3; 11 bases line up with TRBD2. This CDR3 is 13 amino acids long. CDR1 and CDR2 (germline): GTSNPN, SVGIG (reference sequence). Losses at the gene ends were 4 bases for V and 6 bases for J; bases not matched to a gene: 3. In DNA, the CDR3 is TGTGCCTGGACTAGCGGGGGGTTGGATACGCAGTATTTT. The encoded protein is CAWTSGGLDTQYF.